This is a list of T cell receptor beta chains from one sample in a study of blood T cell repertoires in COVID-19. TCRdb keeps only in-frame clones here, not all; method: immunoSEQ multiplex PCR. The sample lists 40,000 to 55,000 clones, more than 70% occurring once. Sequenced material: peripheral blood. The receptors were gathered from a human donor in a cohort sampled during active COVID-19. Both conserved end residues are part of each CDR3. D genes are given only for firm matches. The size entry is marked missing in some rows and otherwise reads once, few, many or a size class.

D | J | size | V | DNA | CDR3
TRBD1 | TRBJ2-5 | - | TRBV5-4 | TGTGCCAGCAGCCTAAAGACAGGGCAGCAAGAGACCCAGTACTTC | CASSLKTGQQETQYF
- | TRBJ2-7 | - | TRBV5-4 | TGTGCCAGCACCCCCGGGCCTAGCGTATCCTACGAGCAGTACTTC | CASTPGPSVSYEQYF
- | TRBJ2-5 | - | TRBV7-2 | TGTGCCAGCAGCTATCTAGGGGGTGGACGGGAGACCCAGTACTTC | CASSYLGGGRETQYF
- | TRBJ1-6 | once | TRBV7-2 | TGTGCCAGCAGCGCACAACCTTCGTCGGGGCCCCTCCACTTT | CASSAQPSSGPLHF
TRBD1 | TRBJ2-5 | - | TRBV4-3 | TGCGCCAGCAGCAGCCGGGACAGGGGGCTTCGGGAGACCCAGTACTTC | CASSSRDRGLRETQYF
- | TRBJ2-6 | - | TRBV5-6 | TGTGCCAGCAGTGATCCGACAGAGTCTGGGGCCAACGTCCTGACTTTC | CASSDPTESGANVLTF
- | TRBJ2-7 | - | TRBV3-1/TRBV3-2 | TGTGCCAGCAGCCTCGGCTACGAGCAGTACTTC | CASSLGYEQYF
- | TRBJ1-1 | - | TRBV5-4 | TGTGCCAGCAGCTGGAGACAGGAAAAAGCTTTCTTT | CASSWRQEKAFF
- | TRBJ1-2 | - | TRBV6-5 | TGTGCCAGCAGTCCCATGAACGGGAACTATGGCTACACCTTC | CASSPMNGNYGYTF
- | TRBJ1-1 | - | TRBV18 | TGTGCCAGCTCACCAAGCCGGGACACTGAAGCTTTCTTT | CASSPSRDTEAFF
- | TRBJ2-1 | once | TRBV2 | TGTGCCAGCGGAACCACGTTGAGGTACGATGAGCAGTTCTTC | CASGTTLRYDEQFF
TRBD1 | TRBJ2-7 | - | TRBV18 | TGTGCCAGCTCACCTGGGACAGGGGCAACTTACGAGCAGTACTTC | CASSPGTGATYEQYF
TRBD1 | TRBJ2-5 | - | TRBV4-1 | TGCGCCAGCAGCTGGGACAGGGTTTGGGAAGAGACCCAGTACTTC | CASSWDRVWEETQYF
- | TRBJ2-3 | - | TRBV24-1 | TGTGCCACCAGTGATCCAGGGCGCACAGATACGCAGTATTTT | CATSDPGRTDTQYF
TRBD1 | TRBJ1-1 | once | TRBV9 | TGTGCCAGCAGCCCCCGAGGACAGGGGTTGGTTTTAGAAGCTTTCTTT | CASSPRGQGLVLEAFF
- | TRBJ2-2 | - | TRBV30 | TGTGCCTGGAGTGTAGCCGTGGCAGGGGCCACCGGGGAGCTGTTTTTT | CAWSVAVAGATGELFF
- | TRBJ1-6 | - | TRBV4-3 | TGCGCCAGCAGCCAAGATCGCGGGGGGTACAATAATTCACCCCTCCACTTT | CASSQDRGGYNNSPLHF
TRBD2 | TRBJ2-3 | - | TRBV20-1 | TGCAGTGCTAGTCGGTCTAGCGGGACAGATACGCAGTATTTT | CSASRSSGTDTQYF
- | TRBJ1-2 | - | TRBV11-1 | TGTGCCAGCAGCTTAGCGGAGGGATTCTATGGCTACACCTTC | CASSLAEGFYGYTF
- | TRBJ2-7 | - | TRBV5-6 | TGTGCCTCAGGGAGGTGGGCCTACGAGCAGTACTTC | CASGRWAYEQYF
TRBD1 | TRBJ2-7 | - | TRBV5-8 | TGTGCCAGCAGCCTGGGGACAGGGGGGTCCTACGAGCAGTACTTC | CASSLGTGGSYEQYF
TRBD1 | TRBJ2-2 | - | TRBV5-4 | TGTGCCAGCAGCTTACAGGGGCGGGACACCGGGGAGCTGTTTTTT | CASSLQGRDTGELFF
TRBD1 | TRBJ1-5 | - | TRBV19 | TGTGCCAGTAGTGTGGGACAGCTAATAAATCAGCCCCAGCATTTT | CASSVGQLINQPQHF
- | TRBJ1-2 | - | TRBV7-9 | TGTGCCAGCAGCTTAGCGGCAGTACACTATGGCTACACCTTC | CASSLAAVHYGYTF
- | TRBJ1-2 | - | TRBV6-2/TRBV6-3 | TGTGCCAGCAGTTATCGGTCGGGGGGGAGCGGCTATGGCTACACCTTC | CASSYRSGGSGYGYTF
- | TRBJ1-1 | - | TRBV30 | TGTGCCTGGAGCTGGAGGGCGCGGAGCACTGAAGCTTTCTTT | CAWSWRARSTEAFF
TRBD2 | TRBJ2-3 | - | TRBV2 | TGTGCCAGCAGTGAAAACTGGCGGGGGTTAACAGATACGCAGTATTTT | CASSENWRGLTDTQYF
- | TRBJ1-1 | - | TRBV19 | TGTGCCAGTAGTATTCCGTCTCTGTGGGCATCCTACGGGATGAACACTGAAGCTTTCTTT | CASSIPSLWASYGMNTEAFF
- | TRBJ2-7 | - | TRBV6-5 | TGTGCCAGCAGTTACAGACAGTCCTGGGAGCAGTACTTC | CASSYRQSWEQYF
- | TRBJ2-2 | once | TRBV5-1 | TGCGCCAGCAGAGGGGTCGGGACTCCCGAAATTAACACCGGGGAGCTGTTTTTT | CASRGVGTPEINTGELFF
- | TRBJ2-7 | - | TRBV25-1 | TGTGCCAGCAGTGTAAACTCCTACGAGCAGTACTTC | CASSVNSYEQYF